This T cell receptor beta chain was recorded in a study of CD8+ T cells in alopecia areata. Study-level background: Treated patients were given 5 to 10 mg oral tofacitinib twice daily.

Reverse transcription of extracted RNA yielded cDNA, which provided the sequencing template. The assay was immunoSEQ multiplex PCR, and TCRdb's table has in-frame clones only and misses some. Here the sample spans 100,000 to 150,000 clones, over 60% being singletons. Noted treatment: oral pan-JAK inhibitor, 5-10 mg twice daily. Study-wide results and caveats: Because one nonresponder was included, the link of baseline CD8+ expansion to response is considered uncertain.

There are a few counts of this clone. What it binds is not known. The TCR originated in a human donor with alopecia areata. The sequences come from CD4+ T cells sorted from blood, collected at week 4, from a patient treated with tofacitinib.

For the CDR3, the DNA is TGTGCCAGCAGTTACTCTAGCAATCAGCCCCAGCATTTT. Residues: CASSYSSNQPQHF. The chain joins TRBV6-5 to TRBJ1-5; D call uncertain. There are 13 residues in the CDR3. Trimming pared 0 bases from V and 0 bases from J, leaving 0 bases between. Germline V CDR1 and CDR2: MNHEY, SVGAGI.